Below, 19 T cell receptor beta chains from the same sample are listed, as sequenced in a study of regulatory T cells in long-lasting Graves disease. Construction of the TCR beta libraries employed iRepertoire HTBI primers in conjunction with Arm-PCR of CDR3 regions. One entry per CDR3 protein results from TCRdb running MiXCR on the multiplex PCR reads. The sample consists of approximately 390,000 distinct CDR3 sequences, roughly 17% of them appearing once. Time point: newly diagnosed GD, antithyroid drugs for less than 3 months. Isolated PBMC RNA provided the starting material for the TCR library. This sample was shared with a second study, whose subject was T cells in Graves' hyperthyroidism and ophthalmopathy.

The source was peripheral blood mononuclear cells (PBMCs), collected at new diagnosis, from a patient treated with antithyroid drugs. The receptors stem from a woman younger than 35 with Graves disease.

This clonotype has a count of ten or more. The rearrangement uses TRBV18 and TRBJ2-3; 9 bases fit TRBD1. Trimming took 3 bases from V and 3 from J; bases not matched to a gene: 4. Germline assignment: CDR1 KGHSH and CDR2 LQKENI. The CDR3 loop spans 15 amino acids. DNA of the CDR3: TGTGCCAGCTCACCTGGGACAGGGAAGACAGATACGCAGTATTTT. This gives the protein CASSPGTGKTDTQYF.

This clonotype was found a few times. This sequence joins TRBV13 and TRBJ1-2; tentative D call: TRBD1 (6 bases). V lost 0 bases and J 8 bases, leaving 13 bases between the germline ends. CDR3 length: 14 residues. The V gene's germline CDR1 is PRHDT and CDR2 FYEKMQ (reference sequence). The CDR3 DNA is TGTGCCAGCAGCTTAGGTGAAACAGGGCGCGGCTACACCTTC. It yields the protein CASSLGETGRGYTF.

The chain joins TRBV7-3 to TRBJ2-7, with 7 bases lining up with TRBD2. Germline CDR1 and CDR2: SGHTA and FQGTGA. With 5 bases clipped from V and 2 bases from J, the junction kept 15 bases outside the gene matches. This CDR3 is built from 17 residues. CDR3 DNA: TGTGCCAGCAGCCCCTATCGTGGGCGGGAGTATGCCTACGAGCAGTACTTC. This translates into CASSPYRGREYAYEQYF.

Concerning this clonotype itself: Just one base apart from a much larger clone, this may be a read error. The gene calls are TRBV30 and TRBJ1-2; no clear D. Germline V gene lookup returns CDR1 GTSNPN and CDR2 SVGIG (reference sequence). The CDR3 spans 13 residues. The CDR3 loop reads CAWSVEGIYGCTF. The CDR3, as DNA: TGTGCCTGGAGTGTGGAAGGGATCTATGGCTGCACCTTC.

This clonotype was seen ten or more times. V and J are TRBV27 and TRBJ2-6; D uncertain. This CDR3 spans 14 amino acids. V gave up 2 bases and J gave up 0 bases, with 2 bases separating them. Germline-derived CDR1 and CDR2 are MNHEY and SMNVEV (reference sequence). The CDR3 nucleotides read TGTGCCAGCAGTTTAGACTCTGGGGCCAACGTCCTGACTTTC. It yields the protein CASSLDSGANVLTF.

The genes are TRBV19 and TRBJ1-5; no firm D call. CDR3 length: 13 amino acids. Trimming stripped 7 bases from V and 4 bases from J, with 11 bases between. Germline loops: CDR1 LNHDA, CDR2 SQIVND (reference sequence). CDR3 in amino acids: CASTLPQNQPQHF. CDR3 nucleotides: TGTGCCAGTACCCTCCCGCAAAATCAGCCCCAGCATTTT.

As for this clonotype: A much larger clone differs from this one at a single base, so this may be a read error. The V call is TRBV7-6, the J call TRBJ1-1; 9 bases align to TRBD1. Per the germline V gene, CDR1 is SGHVS and CDR2 is FNYEAQ. V was clipped by 5 bases and J by 5 bases; unmatched bases: 9. This CDR3 spans 15 amino acids. The CDR3 DNA reads TGTGCCAGCAGCCACGATAGACAGGGGGGGACTGAAGCTTTCTTT. It translates to CASSHDRQGGTEAFF.

The CDR3 DNA sequence: TGTGCCAGCAGCTTACCCAGGGGGACGAGTGAAAAACTGTTTTTT. Amino acids: CASSLPRGTSEKLFF. The rearrangement uses TRBV7-9 and TRBJ1-4, with TRBD1 matching 7 bases. The CDR3 runs 15 residues. V shed 2 bases and J 7 bases; nucleotides not matched to a gene: 7. Germline V lookup: CDR1 SEHNR, CDR2 FQNEAQ (reference sequence).

The genes are TRBV28 and TRBJ2-7, with 7 positions matching TRBD1. The CDR3 extends over 17 amino acids. Germline CDR1 reads MDHEN; CDR2 reads SYDVKM. V was pared by 4 bases and J by 5 bases, with 17 bases of the junction left unmatched. CDR3 residues: CASSSRHDKDRTHEQYF. In DNA form, the CDR3 reads TGTGCCAGCAGTTCCCGACATGATAAGGACAGGACACACGAGCAGTACTTC. Drawing the rest from reference TRBV28 and TRBJ2-7, the complete variable domain is DVKVTQSSRYLVKRTGEKVFLECVQDMDHENMFWYRQDPGLGLRLIYFSYDVKMKEKGDIPEGYSVSREKKERFSLILESASTNQTSMYLCASSSRHDKDRTHEQYFGPGTRLTVT.

This clonotype has ten or more counts. This chain uses TRBV20-1 with TRBJ2-1; the match to TRBD1 covers 7 bases. Trimming removed 3 bases from V and 3 bases from J; junction bases left unmatched: 5. This CDR3 contains 14 residues. CDR1 and CDR2 from the germline V gene are DFQATT and SNEGSKA (reference sequence). CDR3 nucleotide sequence: TGCAGTGCTAGTACAGGGGATCTCTACAATGAGCAGTTCTTC. Translation: CSASTGDLYNEQFF.

V usage is TRBV6-1 and J usage is TRBJ2-7; 9 nucleotides align to TRBD1. CDR3 size: 13 residues. V lost 6 bases and J lost 6; bases outside the gene matches: 6. The V gene's germline CDR1 is MNHNS and CDR2 SASEGT. CDR3 nucleotide sequence: TGTGCCAGCAGACGGACAGGGGCCCGCGAGCAGTACTTC. Protein sequence: CASRRTGAREQYF.

This clonotype came up many times. J is TRBJ2-3 and V is TRBV7-9, with D unresolved. The V end lost 5 bases, the J end lost 6 bases, and 9 bases lay between the germline ends. Germline lookup yields CDR1 SEHNR and CDR2 FQNEAQ (reference sequence). The CDR3 extends over 12 amino acids. CDR3 DNA sequence: TGTGCCAGCAGCCCAACCGGGGATACGCAGTATTTT. Its translation: CASSPTGDTQYF.

In its sample, this clonotype was seen many times. The chain is built from TRBV12-3 or TRBV12-4 and TRBJ1-1, with D possibly being TRBD1 (5 bases). CDR3 length: 11 residues. Trimming pared 3 bases from V and 8 bases from J, leaving 7 bases between. This CDR3 is CASSFNREAFF. The CDR3 DNA follows: TGTGCCAGCAGTTTTAACAGGGAAGCTTTCTTT.

The rearrangement links TRBV10-2 to TRBJ1-3; D may be TRBD1 (5 bases). Trimming shortened V by 3 bases and J by 0 bases, and 15 bases separated the two germline ends. The CDR3 is 17 amino acids. CDR1 WSHSY and CDR2 SAAADI come from the germline V gene. The CDR3 DNA sequence: TGCGCCAGCAGTGAAATTTTCGGGGCCTCCTCTGGAAACACCATATATTTT. Its protein is CASSEIFGASSGNTIYF.

This clonotype has a count of ten or more. The genes are TRBV28 and TRBJ1-1; D unresolved. V lost 6 bases to trimming and J lost 0 bases, with 8 bases between them. This CDR3 comprises 13 residues. Germline V gene data show CDR1 as MDHEN and CDR2 as SYDVKM. Here the CDR3 reads CASSFPMNTEAFF. The CDR3 DNA follows: TGTGCCAGCAGCTTTCCTATGAACACTGAAGCTTTCTTT.

This clonotype has just a few counts. The chain is built from TRBV24-1 and TRBJ2-3; TRBD1 matches at 10 bases. Trimming removed 3 bases from V and 5 bases from J; junction bases left unmatched: 4. The CDR3 is made up of 15 amino acids. Germline lookup yields CDR1 KGHDR and CDR2 SFDVKD. Here the CDR3 DNA reads TGTGCCACCAGTGATCGGACAGGGGGGCAAGATACGCAGTATTTT. Translation: CATSDRTGGQDTQYF.

This clonotype has only a few counts. This chain links TRBV19 with TRBJ2-7; no clear D. The V and J ends lost 2 bases and 5 bases respectively, with 13 bases between them. CDR3 length: 14 amino acids. Germline lookup yields CDR1 LNHDA and CDR2 SQIVND (reference sequence). In DNA, the CDR3 is TGTGCCAGTAGTATACGGTCCCAGCCCGACGAGCAGTACTTC. Its translation: CASSIRSQPDEQYF.

This clonotype occurred many times. V gene TRBV30 combines with J gene TRBJ1-6, with D tentatively TRBD1 (6 bases). This CDR3 has 15 residues. Between the trimmed V and J ends, which lost 2 bases and 7 bases, there was a span of 15 bases. Germline V lookup: CDR1 GTSNPN, CDR2 SVGIG (reference sequence). The CDR3 sequence: CAWSLQQGPNSPLHF. The CDR3, as DNA: TGTGCCTGGAGTCTGCAACAGGGCCCGAATTCACCCCTCCACTTT.

This clonotype was counted many times. The CDR3 loop reads CASSLDRGNTQPQHF. The CDR3 DNA reads as TGTGCCAGCAGTTTGGACAGGGGAAATACTCAGCCCCAGCATTTT. The V and J genes are TRBV6-5 and TRBJ1-5; 9 bases agree with TRBD1. CDR1 and CDR2 (germline): MNHEY, SVGAGI. This CDR3 has 15 residues. V was clipped by 4 bases and J by 6 bases; unmatched bases: 7.